These 12 T cell receptor beta chains originate from one sample sequenced in a study of blood T cell repertoires in COVID-19. The assay was immunoSEQ multiplex PCR, and TCRdb's table has in-frame clones only and misses some. The repertoire holds approximately 70,000 clones, with about four fifths as singletons. The source material was peripheral blood. Receptors originate from a man aged 65-85 years who had recovered from COVID-19.

V is TRBV5-1 and J is TRBJ2-1; a weak D match, TRBD1 (6 bases). Looked up from germline, CDR1 is SGHRS and CDR2 is YFSETQ. V lost 4 bases to trimming and J lost 7 bases, with 9 bases between them. This CDR3 spans 12 amino acids. The CDR3 is CASSQDRNEQFF. DNA for the CDR3: TGCGCCAGCAGCCAGGACAGAAATGAGCAGTTCTTC. Full variable domain (missing parts from reference TRBV5-1 and TRBJ2-1): KAGVTQTPRYLIKTRGQQVTLSCSPISGHRSVSWYQQTPGQGLQFLFEYFSETQRNKGNFPGRFSGRQFSNSRSEMNVSTLELGDSALYLCASSQDRNEQFFGPGTRLTVL.

The gene calls are TRBV7-9 and TRBJ1-1; 7 bases map to TRBD1. Germline V CDR1 and CDR2: SEHNR, FQNEAQ (reference sequence). V lost 10 bases to trimming and J lost 1 base; unmatched junction nucleotides: 9. This CDR3 comprises 14 residues. For the CDR3, the DNA is TGTGCCACCCAGCGGACAGGACCGAACACTGAAGCTTTCTTT. The encoded protein is CATQRTGPNTEAFF.

This clone was observed a single time. The V gene is TRBV4-3, the J gene TRBJ2-7, with D hard to call. CDR1 and CDR2 from the germline V gene are LGHNA and YSLEER. Between the trimmed V and J ends, which lost 0 bases and 1 base, there was a span of 7 bases. This CDR3 is 14 amino acids long. CDR3 loop: CASSQDARSYEQYF. Here the CDR3 DNA reads TGCGCCAGCAGCCAAGACGCCAGATCCTACGAGCAGTACTTC.

The chain combines TRBV5-1 with TRBJ2-1; weak D call: TRBD1 (5 bases). In germline, CDR1 is SGHRS, CDR2 YFSETQ. CDR3 length: 14 residues. Trimming took off 0 bases at V and 5 bases at J, with 9 bases between the two ends. The CDR3 reads CASSLGAGNNEQFF. The CDR3 DNA reads TGCGCCAGCAGCTTGGGCGCAGGGAACAATGAGCAGTTCTTC.

V usage is TRBV12-3 or TRBV12-4 and J usage is TRBJ2-1, with D uncertain. The CDR3 is 12 residues long. V was shortened by 5 bases and J by 8 bases, with 10 bases between the two germline ends. DNA of the CDR3: TGTGCCAGCAGTAAAGACGAGGATGAGCAGTTCTTC. It is translated as CASSKDEDEQFF.

The chain carries TRBV11-2 and TRBJ2-5; no definite D call. This CDR3 is 12 amino acids long. Looked up from germline, CDR1 is SGHAT and CDR2 is FQNNGV. Trimming removed 0 bases at V and 5 bases at J, with 4 bases between. The CDR3 loop reads CASSLEEETQYF. CDR3 in DNA: TGTGCCAGCAGCTTAGAGGAGGAGACCCAGTACTTC.

The chain carries TRBV9 and TRBJ2-2; D is unresolved. CDR3 length equals 13 residues. Germline CDR1 and CDR2: SGDLS and YYNGEE. Trimming removed 0 bases at V and 7 bases at J, with 7 bases between. In DNA form, the CDR3 reads TGTGCCAGCAGCGTAGGGCTTGGCGGGGAGCTGTTTTTT. This translates into CASSVGLGGELFF.

This clone appeared once. The chain combines TRBV28 with TRBJ1-2; D call uncertain. Trimming took 6 bases from V and 2 from J, leaving 4 bases between them. This CDR3 spans 11 amino acids. CDR1 is MDHEN and CDR2 is SYDVKM in the germline V gene. DNA of the CDR3: TGTGCCAGCAGGGAGAACTATGGCTACACCTTC. This sequence encodes CASRENYGYTF.

The chain is built from TRBV3-1 (or the pseudogene TRBV3-2) and TRBJ1-3; 8 positions match TRBD1. The CDR3 has 17 residues. Germline V gene data show CDR1 as LGHDT and CDR2 as YNNKEL (reference sequence). V shed 3 bases, J shed 0 bases, and the junction held 7 bases outside the gene matches. CDR3 sequence reads: CASSQLTGAISGNTIYF. The CDR3 DNA reads TGTGCCAGCAGCCAGCTGACAGGGGCAATCTCTGGAAACACCATATATTTT.

The CDR3 nucleotides are TGTGCCAGCTCACCATCCGGGACTCTAATGGGGAACACCATATATTTT. Encoded protein: CASSPSGTLMGNTIYF. The chain is built from TRBV18 and TRBJ1-3, with D perhaps matching TRBD1 (5 bases). CDR3 length: 16 amino acids. Germline V gives CDR1 KGHSH, CDR2 LQKENI. Trimming took 2 bases from V and 7 from J, leaving 18 bases between them.

This clone was counted only a few times. The V call is TRBV5-1, the J call TRBJ1-3, with D hard to call. The V gene lost 0 bases and the J gene lost 3 bases, with 4 bases spanning the gap. The CDR3 runs to 13 residues. Germline loops: CDR1 SGHRS, CDR2 YFSETQ. The CDR3 spells CASSLVGGNTIYF. The CDR3 DNA reads TGCGCCAGCAGCTTGGTCGGTGGAAACACCATATATTTT.

The count of this clone is one. The gene calls are TRBV28 and TRBJ1-6, with 10 positions matching TRBD1. The germline V gene encodes CDR1 MDHEN and CDR2 SYDVKM. V was pared by 11 bases and J by 5 bases, with 12 bases of the junction left unmatched. CDR3 size: 16 residues. DNA of the CDR3: TGTGCCGCCAAGGAGGGGGACAGGGGCGATAATTCACCCCTCCACTTT. It encodes CAAKEGDRGDNSPLHF.